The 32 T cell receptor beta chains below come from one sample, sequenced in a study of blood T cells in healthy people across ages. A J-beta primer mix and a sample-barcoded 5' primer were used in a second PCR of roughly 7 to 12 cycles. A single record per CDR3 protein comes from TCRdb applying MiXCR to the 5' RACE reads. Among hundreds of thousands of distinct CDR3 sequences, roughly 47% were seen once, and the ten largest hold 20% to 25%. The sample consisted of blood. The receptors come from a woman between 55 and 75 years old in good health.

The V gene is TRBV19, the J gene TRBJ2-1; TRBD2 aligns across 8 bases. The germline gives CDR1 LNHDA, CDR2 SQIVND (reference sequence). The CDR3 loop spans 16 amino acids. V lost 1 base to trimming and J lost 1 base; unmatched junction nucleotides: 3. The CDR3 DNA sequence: TGTGCCAGTAGTATAGTATCGGGGGGGTCCTACAATGAGCAGTTCTTC. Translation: CASSIVSGGSYNEQFF.

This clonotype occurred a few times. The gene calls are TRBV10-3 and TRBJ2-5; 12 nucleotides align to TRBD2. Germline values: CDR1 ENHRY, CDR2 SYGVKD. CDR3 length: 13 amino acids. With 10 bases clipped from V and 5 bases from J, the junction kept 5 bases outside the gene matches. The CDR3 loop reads CATRTSGEETQYF. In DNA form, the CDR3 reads TGTGCCACCCGGACTAGCGGGGAGGAGACCCAGTACTTC.

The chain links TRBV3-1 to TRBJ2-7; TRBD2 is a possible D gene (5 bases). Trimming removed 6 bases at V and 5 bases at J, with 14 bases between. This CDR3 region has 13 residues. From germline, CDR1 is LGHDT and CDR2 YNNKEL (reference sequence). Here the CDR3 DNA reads TGTGCCAGCAGGCAGGACGAGGGAGACGAGCAGTACTTC. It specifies CASRQDEGDEQYF.

CDR3 in DNA: TGTGCCAGCAGTCCTCTAGACAGGGACGAGCAGTACTTC. Translated, it gives CASSPLDRDEQYF. The chain links TRBV12-3 or TRBV12-4 to TRBJ2-7; 7 bases agree with TRBD1. The CDR3 has 13 residues. V was pared by 5 bases and J by 5 bases, with 6 bases of the junction left unmatched.

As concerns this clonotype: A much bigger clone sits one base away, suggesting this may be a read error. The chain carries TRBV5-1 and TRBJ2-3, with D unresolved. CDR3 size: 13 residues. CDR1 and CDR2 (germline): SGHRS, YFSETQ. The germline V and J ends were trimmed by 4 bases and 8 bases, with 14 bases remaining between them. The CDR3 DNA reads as TGCGCCAGCAGCGAGCCCGGGTCAGGTACGCAGTATTTT. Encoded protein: CASSEPGSGTQYF.

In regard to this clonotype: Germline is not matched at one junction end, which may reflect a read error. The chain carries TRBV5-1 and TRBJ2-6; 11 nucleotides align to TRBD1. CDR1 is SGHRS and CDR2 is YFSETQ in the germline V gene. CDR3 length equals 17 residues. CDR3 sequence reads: CASSPRDRGSGANVLTF. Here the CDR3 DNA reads TGCGCTAGCAGCCCCCGGGACAGGGGGTCTGGGGCCAACGTCCTGACTTTC.

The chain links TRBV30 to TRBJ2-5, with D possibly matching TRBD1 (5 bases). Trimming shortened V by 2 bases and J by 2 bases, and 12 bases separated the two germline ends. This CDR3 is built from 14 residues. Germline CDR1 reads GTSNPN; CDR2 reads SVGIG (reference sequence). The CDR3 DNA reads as TGTGCCTGGAGTCTCACAGGAGTTCAAGAGACCCAGTACTTC. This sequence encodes CAWSLTGVQETQYF. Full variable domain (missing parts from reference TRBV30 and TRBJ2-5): SQTIHQWPATLVQPVGSPLSLECTVEGTSNPNLYWYRQAAGRGLQLLFYSVGIGQISSEVPQNLSASRPQDRQFILSSKKLLLSDSGFYLCAWSLTGVQETQYFGPGTRLLVL.

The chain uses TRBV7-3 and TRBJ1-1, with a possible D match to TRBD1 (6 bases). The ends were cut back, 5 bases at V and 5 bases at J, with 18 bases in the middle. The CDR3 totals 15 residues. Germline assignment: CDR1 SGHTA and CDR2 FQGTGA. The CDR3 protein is CASSPLQQGGTEAFF. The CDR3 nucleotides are TGTGCCAGCAGCCCGCTCCAACAGGGAGGGACTGAAGCTTTCTTT.

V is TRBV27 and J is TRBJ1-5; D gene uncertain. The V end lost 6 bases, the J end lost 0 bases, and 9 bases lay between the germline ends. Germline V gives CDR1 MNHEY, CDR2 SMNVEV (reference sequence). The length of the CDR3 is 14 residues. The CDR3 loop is CASRAVDSNQPQHF. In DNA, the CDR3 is TGTGCCAGCAGGGCCGTTGATAGCAATCAGCCCCAGCATTTT.

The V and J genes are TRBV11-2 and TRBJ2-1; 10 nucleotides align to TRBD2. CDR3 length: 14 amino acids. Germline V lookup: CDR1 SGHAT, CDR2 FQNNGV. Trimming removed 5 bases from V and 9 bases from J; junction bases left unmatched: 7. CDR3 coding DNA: TGTGCCAGCAGCCTCCAACTAGCGGGGAGTGAGCAGTTCTTC. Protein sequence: CASSLQLAGSEQFF.

The CDR3 sequence is CSANRGNTIYF. CDR3 bases: TGCAGTGCGAACCGCGGAAACACCATATATTTT. The genes are TRBV20-1 and TRBJ1-3; D is unclear. This CDR3 has 11 residues. V was clipped by 6 bases and J by 4 bases, with 7 bases between them. Germline V gives CDR1 DFQATT, CDR2 SNEGSKA (reference sequence).

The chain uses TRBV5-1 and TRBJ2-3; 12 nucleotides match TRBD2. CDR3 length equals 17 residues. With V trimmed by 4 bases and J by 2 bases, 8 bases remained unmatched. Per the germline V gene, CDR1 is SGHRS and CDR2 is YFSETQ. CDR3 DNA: TGCGCCAGCAGCCGTTCTAGCGGGGGGGCTGACACAGATACGCAGTATTTT. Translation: CASSRSSGGADTDTQYF.

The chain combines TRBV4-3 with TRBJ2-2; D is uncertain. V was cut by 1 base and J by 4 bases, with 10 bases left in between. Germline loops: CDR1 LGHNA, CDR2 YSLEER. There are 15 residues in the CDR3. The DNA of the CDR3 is TGCGCCAGCAGCCAAGTAAGCAGCCCCACCGGGGAGCTGTTTTTT. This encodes CASSQVSSPTGELFF.

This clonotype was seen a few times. The CDR3 DNA reads TGTGCCACCAGCAGAGATAGGAGCTTTGAAGCTTTCTTT. This codes for CATSRDRSFEAFF. This chain uses TRBV15 with TRBJ1-1, with D unclear. The CDR3 is 13 residues long. Germline loops: CDR1 LNHNV, CDR2 YYDKDF (reference sequence). V was shortened by 0 bases and J by 7 bases, with 9 bases between the two germline ends.

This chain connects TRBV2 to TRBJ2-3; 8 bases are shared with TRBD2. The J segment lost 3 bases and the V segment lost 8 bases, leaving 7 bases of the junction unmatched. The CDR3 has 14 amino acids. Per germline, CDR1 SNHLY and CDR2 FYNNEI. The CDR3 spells CASLRGGPTDTQYF. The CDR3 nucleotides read TGTGCCAGCCTCCGGGGGGGCCCGACAGATACGCAGTATTTT.

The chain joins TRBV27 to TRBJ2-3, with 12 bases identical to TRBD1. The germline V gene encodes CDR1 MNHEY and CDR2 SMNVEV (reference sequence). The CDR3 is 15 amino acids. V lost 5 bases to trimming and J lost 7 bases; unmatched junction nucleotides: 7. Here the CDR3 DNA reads TGTGCCAGCAGTCTCGGGACAGGGGGCGGGAATACGCAGTATTTT. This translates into CASSLGTGGGNTQYF.

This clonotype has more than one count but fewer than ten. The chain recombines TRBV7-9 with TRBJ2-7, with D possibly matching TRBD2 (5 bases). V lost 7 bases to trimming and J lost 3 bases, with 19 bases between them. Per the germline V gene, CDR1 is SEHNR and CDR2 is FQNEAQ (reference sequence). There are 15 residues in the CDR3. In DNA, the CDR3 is TGTGCCAGCATGGGGTCGGTCGGGATCGGCTACGAGCAGTACTTC. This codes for CASMGSVGIGYEQYF.

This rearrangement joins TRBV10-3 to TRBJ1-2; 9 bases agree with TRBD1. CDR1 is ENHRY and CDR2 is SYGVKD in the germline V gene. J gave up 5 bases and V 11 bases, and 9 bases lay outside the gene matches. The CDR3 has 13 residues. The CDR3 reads CALGGGQGYGYTF. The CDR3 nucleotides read TGTGCCCTCGGCGGGGGACAGGGATATGGCTACACCTTC.

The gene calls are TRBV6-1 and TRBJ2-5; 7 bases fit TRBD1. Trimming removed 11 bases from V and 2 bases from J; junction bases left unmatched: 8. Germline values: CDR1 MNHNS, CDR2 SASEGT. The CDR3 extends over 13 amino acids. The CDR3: CAGRGTVQETQYF. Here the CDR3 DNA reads TGTGCCGGAAGGGGGACAGTTCAAGAGACCCAGTACTTC.

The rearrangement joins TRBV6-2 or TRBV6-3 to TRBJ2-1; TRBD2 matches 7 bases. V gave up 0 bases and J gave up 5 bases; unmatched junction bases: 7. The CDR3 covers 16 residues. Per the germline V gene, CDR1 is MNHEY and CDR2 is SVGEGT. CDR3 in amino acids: CASSYSLADINNEQFF. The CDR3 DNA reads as TGTGCCAGCAGTTACTCTCTAGCGGACATTAACAATGAGCAGTTCTTC.

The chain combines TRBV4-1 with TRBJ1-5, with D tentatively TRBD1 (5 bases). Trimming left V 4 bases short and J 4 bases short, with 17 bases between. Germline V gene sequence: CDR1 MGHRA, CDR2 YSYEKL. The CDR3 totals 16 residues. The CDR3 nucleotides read TGCGCCAGCAGCCCACAAGGCGGCAGGGCGAATCAGCCCCAGCATTTT. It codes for CASSPQGGRANQPQHF.

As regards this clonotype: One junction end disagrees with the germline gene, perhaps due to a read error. The CDR3 bases are TGTGTCAGCAGTAGGACGGAGTTCTATGGCTACACCTTC. Translation: CVSSRTEFYGYTF. The V gene is TRBV12-3 or TRBV12-4, the J gene TRBJ1-2; D not resolved. CDR3 length equals 13 residues.

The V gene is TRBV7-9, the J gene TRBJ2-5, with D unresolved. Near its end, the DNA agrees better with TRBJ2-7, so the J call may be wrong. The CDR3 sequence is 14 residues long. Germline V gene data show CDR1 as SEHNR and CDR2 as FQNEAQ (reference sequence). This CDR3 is CASSLTLSASEQYF. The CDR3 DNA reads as TGTGCCAGCAGCTTAACTCTTTCAGCCAGCGAGCAGTACTTC.

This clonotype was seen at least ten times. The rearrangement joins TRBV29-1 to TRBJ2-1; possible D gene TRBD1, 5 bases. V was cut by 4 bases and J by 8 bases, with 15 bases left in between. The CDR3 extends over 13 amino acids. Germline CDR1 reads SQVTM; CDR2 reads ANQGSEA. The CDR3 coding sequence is TGCAGCGTTGGTGGGCAGGGTGCCCATGAGCAGTTCTTC. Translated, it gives CSVGGQGAHEQFF.

The CDR3 spells CASSQRVGAVEQFF. DNA for the CDR3: TGTGCCAGCAGCCAACGGGTCGGCGCTGTGGAGCAGTTCTTC. This chain connects TRBV7-2 to TRBJ2-1; no clear D. CDR1 SGHTA and CDR2 FQGNSA come from the germline V gene. The CDR3 is made up of 14 amino acids. Trimming left V 5 bases short and J 10 bases short, with 18 bases between. Full variable domain (rest looked up from reference TRBV7-2 and TRBJ2-1): GAGVSQSPSNKVTEKGKDVELRCDPISGHTALYWYRQSLGQGLEFLIYFQGNSAPDKSGLPSDRFSAERTGGSVSTLTIQRTQQEDSAVYLCASSQRVGAVEQFFGPGTRLTVL.

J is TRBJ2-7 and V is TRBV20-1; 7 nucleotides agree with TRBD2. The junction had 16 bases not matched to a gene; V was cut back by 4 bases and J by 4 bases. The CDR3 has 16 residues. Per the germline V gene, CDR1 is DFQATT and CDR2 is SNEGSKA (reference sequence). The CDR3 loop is CSAKAETAGIGYEQYF. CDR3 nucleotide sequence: TGCAGTGCTAAAGCCGAGACAGCGGGAATCGGGTACGAGCAGTACTTC.

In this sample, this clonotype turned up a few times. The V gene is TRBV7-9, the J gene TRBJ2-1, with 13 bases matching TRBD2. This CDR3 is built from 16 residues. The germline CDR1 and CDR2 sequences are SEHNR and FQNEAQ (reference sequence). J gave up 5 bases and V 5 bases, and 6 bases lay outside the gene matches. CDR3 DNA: TGTGCCAGCAGCCAAGGGACTAGCGGGAACCACAATGAGCAGTTCTTC. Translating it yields CASSQGTSGNHNEQFF.

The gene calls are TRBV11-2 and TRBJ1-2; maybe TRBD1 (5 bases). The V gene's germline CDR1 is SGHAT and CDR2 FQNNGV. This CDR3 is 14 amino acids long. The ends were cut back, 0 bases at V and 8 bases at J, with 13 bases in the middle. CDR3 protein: CASSLDWQGGGYTF. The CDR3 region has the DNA TGTGCCAGCAGCTTAGATTGGCAGGGTGGAGGCTACACCTTC.

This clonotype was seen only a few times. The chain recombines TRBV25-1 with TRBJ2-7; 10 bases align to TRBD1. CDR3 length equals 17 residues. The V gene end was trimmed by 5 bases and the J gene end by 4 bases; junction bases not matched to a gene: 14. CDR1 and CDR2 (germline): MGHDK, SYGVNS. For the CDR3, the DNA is TGTGCCAGCAGTATAAACCCGACAGGGGGCTACCAGTACGAGCAGTACTTC. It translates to CASSINPTGGYQYEQYF.

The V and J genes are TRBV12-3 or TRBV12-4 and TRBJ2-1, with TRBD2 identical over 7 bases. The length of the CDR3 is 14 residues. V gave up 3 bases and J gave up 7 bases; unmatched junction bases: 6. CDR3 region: CASSLELAVNEQFF. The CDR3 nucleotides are TGTGCCAGCAGTTTGGAGCTAGCGGTTAATGAGCAGTTCTTC.

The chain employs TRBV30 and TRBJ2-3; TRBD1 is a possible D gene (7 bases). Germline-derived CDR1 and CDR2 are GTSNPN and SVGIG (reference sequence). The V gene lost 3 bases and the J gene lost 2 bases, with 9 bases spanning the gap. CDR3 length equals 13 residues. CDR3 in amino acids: CAWSRGDTDTQYF. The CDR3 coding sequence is TGTGCCTGGAGCAGGGGGGACACAGATACGCAGTATTTT.

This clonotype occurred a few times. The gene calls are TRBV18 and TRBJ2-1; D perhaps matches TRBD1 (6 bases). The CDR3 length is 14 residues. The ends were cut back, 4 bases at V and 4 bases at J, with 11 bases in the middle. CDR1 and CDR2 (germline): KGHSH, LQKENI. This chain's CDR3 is CASSQGTTYNEQFF. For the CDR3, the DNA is TGTGCCAGCTCACAAGGGACAACTTACAATGAGCAGTTCTTC.